Sequencing of this T cell receptor (beta chain) was carried out in a study of patients and donors after allogeneic stem cell transplantation (dated by TCRdb to the early 2020s). Comments on this clonotype: Its antigen has not been determined. No qualities accompany the bases; no much larger clone lies one base away.

The receptor library was made with RT-PCR. Sequencing was performed on a NextSeq 550. The public reads were reanalyzed by TCRdb: fastp trimming at Q25, MiXCR alignment, in-frame beta chains only. Duplicate CDR3 protein sequences are folded into a single record with the most common DNA and genes. The sample contains some 200,000 distinct CDR3 sequences, about 40% of them found a single time. The ten largest account for 33% of the sample. Reading from cysteine to phenylalanine, the CDR3 counts 16 amino acids. Kept here is only the CDR3 DNA, which spans 48 bases and is read in frame from base 1. Trimming removed 5 bases from V and 8 bases from J; the gene matches leave 9 bases unexplained. Based on the germline V gene (reference sequence), the CDR1 and CDR2 sequences are SEHNR and FQNEAQ.

The sequence joins TRBV7-9 to TRBJ2-1; TRBD2 aligns with 13 central bases. The receptor comes from a human donor who was either an allogeneic HSCT recipient or a stem cell or donor lymphocyte infusion donor (not recorded which). It is not recorded whose cells these are; they may come from a transplant donor. The sample taken for sequencing was blood, either unsorted or a sorted T cell fraction (not recorded which). The CDR3 is CASSPRTSGSTYEQFF. The nucleotides are TGTGCCAGCAGCCCTAGGACTAGCGGGAGTACCTATGAGCAGTTCTTC.